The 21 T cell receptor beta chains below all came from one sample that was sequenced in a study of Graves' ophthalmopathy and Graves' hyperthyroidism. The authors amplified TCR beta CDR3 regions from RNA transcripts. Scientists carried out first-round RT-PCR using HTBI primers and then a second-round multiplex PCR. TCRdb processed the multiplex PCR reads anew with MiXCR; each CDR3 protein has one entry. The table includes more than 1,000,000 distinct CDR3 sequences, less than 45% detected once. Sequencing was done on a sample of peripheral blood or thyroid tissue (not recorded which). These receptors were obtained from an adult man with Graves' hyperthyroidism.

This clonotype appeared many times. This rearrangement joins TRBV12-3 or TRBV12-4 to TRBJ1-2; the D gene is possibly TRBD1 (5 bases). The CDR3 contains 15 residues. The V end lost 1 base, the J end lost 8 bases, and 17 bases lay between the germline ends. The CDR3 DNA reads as TGTGCCAGCAGTTTAGTTCTAGGGGAGTTAGAGGGCTACACCTTC. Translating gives CASSLVLGELEGYTF.

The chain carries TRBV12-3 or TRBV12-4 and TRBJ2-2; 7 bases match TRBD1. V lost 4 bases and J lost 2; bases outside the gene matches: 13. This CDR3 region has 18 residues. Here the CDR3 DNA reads TGTGCCAGCAGTTCGTACTACTCAGGGGGAAACAACACCGGGGAGCTGTTTTTT. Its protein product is CASSSYYSGGNNTGELFF.

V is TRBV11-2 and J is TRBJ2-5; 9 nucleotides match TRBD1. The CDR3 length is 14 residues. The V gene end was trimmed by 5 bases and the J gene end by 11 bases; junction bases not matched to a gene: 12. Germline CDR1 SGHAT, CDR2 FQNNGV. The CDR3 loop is CASSPDRGLGEQYF. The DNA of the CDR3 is TGTGCCAGCAGCCCCGACAGGGGGTTGGGAGAGCAGTACTTC.

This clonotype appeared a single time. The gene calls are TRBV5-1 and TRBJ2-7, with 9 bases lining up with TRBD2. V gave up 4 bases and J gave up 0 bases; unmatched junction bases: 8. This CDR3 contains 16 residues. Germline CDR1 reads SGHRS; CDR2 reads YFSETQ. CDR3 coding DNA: TGCGCCAGCAGCATGTCGAGCGGGAGGCCCTCCTACGAGCAGTACTTC. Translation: CASSMSSGRPSYEQYF.

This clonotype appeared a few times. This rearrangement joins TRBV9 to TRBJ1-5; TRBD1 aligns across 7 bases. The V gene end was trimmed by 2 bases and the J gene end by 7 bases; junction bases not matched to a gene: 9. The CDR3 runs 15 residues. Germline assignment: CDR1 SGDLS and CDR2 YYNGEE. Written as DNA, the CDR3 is TGTGCCAGCAGCGTTTCACAGGGGATCACGCAGCCCCAGCATTTT. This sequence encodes CASSVSQGITQPQHF.

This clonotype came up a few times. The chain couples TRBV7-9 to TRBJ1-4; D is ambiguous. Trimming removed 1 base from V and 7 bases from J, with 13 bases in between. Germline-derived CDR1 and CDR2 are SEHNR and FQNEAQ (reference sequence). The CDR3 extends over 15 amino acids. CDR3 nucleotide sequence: TGTGCCAGCAGCTTAGGAGGCCTGCGGGGTGAAAAACTGTTTTTT. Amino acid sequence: CASSLGGLRGEKLFF.

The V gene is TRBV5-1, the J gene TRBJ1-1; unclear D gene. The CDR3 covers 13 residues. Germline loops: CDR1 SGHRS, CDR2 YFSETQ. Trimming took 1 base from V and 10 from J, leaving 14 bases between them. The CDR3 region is CASSLTGESGAFF. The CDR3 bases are TGCGCCAGCAGCTTGACCGGAGAGAGTGGAGCTTTCTTT.

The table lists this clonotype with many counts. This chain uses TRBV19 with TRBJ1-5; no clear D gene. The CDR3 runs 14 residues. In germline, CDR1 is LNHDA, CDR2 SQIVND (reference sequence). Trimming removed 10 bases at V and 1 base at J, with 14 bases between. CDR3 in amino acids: CATNDIRSNQPQHF. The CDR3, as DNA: TGTGCCACCAACGACATCAGGAGCAATCAGCCCCAGCATTTT.

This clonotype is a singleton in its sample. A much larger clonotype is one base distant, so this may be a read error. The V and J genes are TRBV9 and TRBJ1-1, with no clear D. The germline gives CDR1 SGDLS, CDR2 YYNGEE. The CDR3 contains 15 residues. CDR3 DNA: TGTGACAGCAGCGTTCGACCGGGTTTTGGCACTGAAGCTTTCTTT. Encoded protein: CDSSVRPGFGTEAFF.

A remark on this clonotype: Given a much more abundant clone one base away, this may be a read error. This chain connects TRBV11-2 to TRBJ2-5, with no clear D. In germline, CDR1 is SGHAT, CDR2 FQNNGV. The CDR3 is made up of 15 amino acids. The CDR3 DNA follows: TGTGCCAGCAGCTTCTTTAACCAGTACCAAGAGGCCCAGTACTTC. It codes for CASSFFNQYQEAQYF.

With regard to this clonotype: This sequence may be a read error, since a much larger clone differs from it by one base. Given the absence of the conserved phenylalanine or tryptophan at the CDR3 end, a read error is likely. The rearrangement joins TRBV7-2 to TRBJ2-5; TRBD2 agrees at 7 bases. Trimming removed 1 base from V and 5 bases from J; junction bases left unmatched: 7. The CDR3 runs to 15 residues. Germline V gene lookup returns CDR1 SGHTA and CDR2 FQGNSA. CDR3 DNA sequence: TGTGCCAGCAGCTTAGTGGGGGGGGGGTTGGAGACCCAGTACCTC. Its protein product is CASSLVGGGLETQYL.

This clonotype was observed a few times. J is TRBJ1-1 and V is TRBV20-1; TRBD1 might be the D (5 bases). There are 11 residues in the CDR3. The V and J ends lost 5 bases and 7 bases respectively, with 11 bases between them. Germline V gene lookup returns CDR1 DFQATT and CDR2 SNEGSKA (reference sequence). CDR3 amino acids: CSAQTAIEAFF. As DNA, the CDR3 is TGCAGTGCTCAGACAGCCATTGAAGCTTTCTTT.

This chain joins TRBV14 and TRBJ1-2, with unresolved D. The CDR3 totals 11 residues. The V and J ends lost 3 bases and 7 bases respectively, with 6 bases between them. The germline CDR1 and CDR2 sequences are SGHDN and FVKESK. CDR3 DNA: TGTGCCAGCAGCCACCTTAGTGGCTACACCTTC. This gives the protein CASSHLSGYTF. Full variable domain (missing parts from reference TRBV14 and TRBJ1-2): EAGVTQFPSHSVIEKGQTVTLRCDPISGHDNLYWYRRVMGKEIKFLLHFVKESKQDESGMPNNRFLAERTGGTYSTLKVQPAELEDSGVYFCASSHLSGYTFGSGTRLTVV.

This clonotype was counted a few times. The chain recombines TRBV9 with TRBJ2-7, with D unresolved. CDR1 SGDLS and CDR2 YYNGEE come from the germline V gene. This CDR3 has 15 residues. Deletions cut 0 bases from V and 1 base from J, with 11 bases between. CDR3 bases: TGTGCCAGCAGCGTAGCGGTGGGATCGTCCTACGAGCAGTACTTC. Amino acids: CASSVAVGSSYEQYF.

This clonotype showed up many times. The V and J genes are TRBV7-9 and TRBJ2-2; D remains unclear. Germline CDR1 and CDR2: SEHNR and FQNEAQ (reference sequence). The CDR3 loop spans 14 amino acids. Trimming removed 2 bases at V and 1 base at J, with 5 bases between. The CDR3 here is CASSLSRNTGELFF. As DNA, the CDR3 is TGTGCCAGCAGCTTAAGTCGGAACACCGGGGAGCTGTTTTTT.

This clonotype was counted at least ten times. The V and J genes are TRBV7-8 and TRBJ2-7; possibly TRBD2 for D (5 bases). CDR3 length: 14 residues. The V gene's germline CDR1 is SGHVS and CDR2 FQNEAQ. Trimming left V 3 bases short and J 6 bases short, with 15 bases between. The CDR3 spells CASSLPSRAGEQYF. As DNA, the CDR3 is TGTGCCAGCAGCTTGCCAAGTCGGGCGGGCGAGCAGTACTTC. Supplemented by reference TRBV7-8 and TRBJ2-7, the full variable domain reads GAGVSQSPRYKVAKRGQDVALRCDPISGHVSLFWYQQALGQGPEFLTYFQNEAQLDKSGLPSDRFFAERPEGSVSTLKIQRTQQEDSAVYLCASSLPSRAGEQYFGPGTRLTVT.

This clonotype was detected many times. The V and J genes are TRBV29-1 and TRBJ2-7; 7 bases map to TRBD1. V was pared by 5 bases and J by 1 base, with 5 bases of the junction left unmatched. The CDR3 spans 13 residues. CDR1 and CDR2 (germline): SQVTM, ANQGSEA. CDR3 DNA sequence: TGCAGCGTTCTTAGGACAGGATCCTACGAGCAGTACTTC. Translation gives CSVLRTGSYEQYF.

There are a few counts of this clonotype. The CDR3 loop reads CSADTDSTDTQYF. CDR3 sequence (DNA): TGCAGTGCCGACACGGATAGCACAGATACGCAGTATTTT. The chain recombines TRBV20-1 with TRBJ2-3; D gene uncertain. The CDR3 spans 13 residues. Germline values: CDR1 DFQATT, CDR2 SNEGSKA (reference sequence). V was trimmed by 6 bases and J by 0 bases, leaving 10 bases between them.

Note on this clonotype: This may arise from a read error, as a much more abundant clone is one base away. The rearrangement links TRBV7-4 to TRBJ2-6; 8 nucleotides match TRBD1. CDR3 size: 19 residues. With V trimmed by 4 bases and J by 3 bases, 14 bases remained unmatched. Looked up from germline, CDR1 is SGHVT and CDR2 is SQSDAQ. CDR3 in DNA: TGTGCCAGCAGCTCGCGCGGGTCGGCAGGGGGCGGTGGGGCCAACGTCCTGACTTTC. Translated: CASSSRGSAGGGGANVLTF.

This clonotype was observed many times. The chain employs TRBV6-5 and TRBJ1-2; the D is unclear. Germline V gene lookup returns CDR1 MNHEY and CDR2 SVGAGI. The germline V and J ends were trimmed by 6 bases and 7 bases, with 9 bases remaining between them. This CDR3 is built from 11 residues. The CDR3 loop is CASRNNFGYTF. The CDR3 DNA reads TGTGCCAGCAGGAATAATTTTGGCTACACCTTC.

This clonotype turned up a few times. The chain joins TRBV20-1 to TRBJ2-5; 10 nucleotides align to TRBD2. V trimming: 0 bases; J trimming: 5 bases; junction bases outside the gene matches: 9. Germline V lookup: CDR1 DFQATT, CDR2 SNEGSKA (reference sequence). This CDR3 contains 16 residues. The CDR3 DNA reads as TGCAGTGCTAGAGATAGTGCTAGCGGGGGTCGGGAGACCCAGTACTTC. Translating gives CSARDSASGGRETQYF.